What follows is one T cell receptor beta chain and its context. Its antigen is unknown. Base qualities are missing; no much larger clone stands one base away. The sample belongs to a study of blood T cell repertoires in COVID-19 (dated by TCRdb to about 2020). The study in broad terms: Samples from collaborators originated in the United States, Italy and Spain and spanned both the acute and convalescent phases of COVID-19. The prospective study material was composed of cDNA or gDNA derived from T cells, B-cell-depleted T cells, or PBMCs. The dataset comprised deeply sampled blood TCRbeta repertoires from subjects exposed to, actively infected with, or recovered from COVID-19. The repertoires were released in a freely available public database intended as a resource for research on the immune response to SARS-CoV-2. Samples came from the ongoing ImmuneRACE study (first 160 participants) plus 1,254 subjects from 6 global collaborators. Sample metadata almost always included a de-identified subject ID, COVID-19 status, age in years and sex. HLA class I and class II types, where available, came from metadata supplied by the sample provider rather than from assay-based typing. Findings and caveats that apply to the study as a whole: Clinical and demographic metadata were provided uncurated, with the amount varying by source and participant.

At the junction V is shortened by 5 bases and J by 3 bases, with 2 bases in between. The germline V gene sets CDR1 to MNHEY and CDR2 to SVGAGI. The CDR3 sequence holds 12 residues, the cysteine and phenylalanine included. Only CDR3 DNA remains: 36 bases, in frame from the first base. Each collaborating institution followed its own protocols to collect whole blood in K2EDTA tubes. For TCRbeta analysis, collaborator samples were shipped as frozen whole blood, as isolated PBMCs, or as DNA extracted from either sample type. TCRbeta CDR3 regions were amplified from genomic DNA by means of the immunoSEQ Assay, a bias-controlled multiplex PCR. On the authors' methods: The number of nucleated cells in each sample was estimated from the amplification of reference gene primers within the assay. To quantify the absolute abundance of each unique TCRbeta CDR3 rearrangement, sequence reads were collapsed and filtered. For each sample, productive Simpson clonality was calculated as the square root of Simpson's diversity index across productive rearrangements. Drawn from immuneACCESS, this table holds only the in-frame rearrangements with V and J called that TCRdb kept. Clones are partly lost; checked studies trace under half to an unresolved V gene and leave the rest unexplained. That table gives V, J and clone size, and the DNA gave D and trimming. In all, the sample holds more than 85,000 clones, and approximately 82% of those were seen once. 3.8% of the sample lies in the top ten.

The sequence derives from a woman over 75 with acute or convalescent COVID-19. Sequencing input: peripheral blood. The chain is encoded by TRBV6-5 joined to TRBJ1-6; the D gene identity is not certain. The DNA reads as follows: TGTGCCAGCAGTCGCTATAATTCACCCCTCCACTTT. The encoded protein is CASSRYNSPLHF.